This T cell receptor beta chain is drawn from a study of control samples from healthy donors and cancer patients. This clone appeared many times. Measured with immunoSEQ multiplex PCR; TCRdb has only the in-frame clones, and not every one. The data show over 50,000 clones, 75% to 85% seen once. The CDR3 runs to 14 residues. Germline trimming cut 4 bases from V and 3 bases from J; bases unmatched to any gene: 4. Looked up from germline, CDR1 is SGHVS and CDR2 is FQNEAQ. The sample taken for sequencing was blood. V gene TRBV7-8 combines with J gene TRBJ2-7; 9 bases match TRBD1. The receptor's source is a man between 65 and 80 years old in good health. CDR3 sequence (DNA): TGTGCCAGCAGCTCCACGGGACAGGGCTACGAGCAGTACTTC. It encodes CASSSTGQGYEQYF.